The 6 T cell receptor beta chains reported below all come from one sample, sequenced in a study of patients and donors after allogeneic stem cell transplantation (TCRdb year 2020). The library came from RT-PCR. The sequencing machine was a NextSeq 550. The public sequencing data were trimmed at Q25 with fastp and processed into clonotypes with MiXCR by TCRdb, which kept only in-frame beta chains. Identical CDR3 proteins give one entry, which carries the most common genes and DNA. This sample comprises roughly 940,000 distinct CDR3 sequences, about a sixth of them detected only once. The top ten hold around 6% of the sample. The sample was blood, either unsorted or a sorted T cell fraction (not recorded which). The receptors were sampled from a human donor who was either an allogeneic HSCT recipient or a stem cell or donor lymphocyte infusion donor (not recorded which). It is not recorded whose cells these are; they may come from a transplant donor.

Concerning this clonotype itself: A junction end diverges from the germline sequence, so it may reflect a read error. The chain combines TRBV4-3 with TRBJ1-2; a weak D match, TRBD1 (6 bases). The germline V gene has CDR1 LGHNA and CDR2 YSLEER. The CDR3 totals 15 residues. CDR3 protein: CASSPEGGANNGYTF. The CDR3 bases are TGCGCCAGCAGCCCAGAAGGGGGGGCTAACAATGGCTACACCTTC.

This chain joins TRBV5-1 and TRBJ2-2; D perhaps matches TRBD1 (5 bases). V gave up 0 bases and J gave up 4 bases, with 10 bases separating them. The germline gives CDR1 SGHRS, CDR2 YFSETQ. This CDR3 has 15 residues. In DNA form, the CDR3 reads TGCGCCAGCAGCTTGGGACAGTCTAGCACCGGGGAGCTGTTTTTT. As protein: CASSLGQSSTGELFF.

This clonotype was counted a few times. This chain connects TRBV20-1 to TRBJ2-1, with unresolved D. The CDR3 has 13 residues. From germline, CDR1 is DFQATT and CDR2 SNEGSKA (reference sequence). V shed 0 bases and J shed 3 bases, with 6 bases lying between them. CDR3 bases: TGCAGTGCTAGAGATACGAACTACAATGAGCAGTTCTTC. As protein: CSARDTNYNEQFF.

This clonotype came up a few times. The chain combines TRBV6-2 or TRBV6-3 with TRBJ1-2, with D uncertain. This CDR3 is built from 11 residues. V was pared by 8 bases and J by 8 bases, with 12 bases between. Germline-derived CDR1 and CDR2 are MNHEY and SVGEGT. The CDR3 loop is CASGFVAGYTF. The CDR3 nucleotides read TGTGCCAGCGGTTTTGTCGCAGGCTACACCTTC.

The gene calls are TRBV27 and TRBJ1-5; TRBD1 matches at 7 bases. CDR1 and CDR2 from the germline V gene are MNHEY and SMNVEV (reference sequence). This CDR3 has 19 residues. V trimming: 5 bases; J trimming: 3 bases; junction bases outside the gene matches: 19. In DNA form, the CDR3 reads TGTGCCAGCAGTCCACTAAAGGGGGCGGGACAATTAATCAATCAGCCCCAGCATTTT. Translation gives CASSPLKGAGQLINQPQHF.

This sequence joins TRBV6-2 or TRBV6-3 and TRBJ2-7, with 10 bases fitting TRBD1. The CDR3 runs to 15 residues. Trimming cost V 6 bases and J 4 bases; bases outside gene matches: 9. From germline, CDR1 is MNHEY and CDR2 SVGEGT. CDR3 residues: CASRAPGQGTYEQYF. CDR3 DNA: TGTGCCAGCAGGGCACCGGGACAGGGGACATACGAGCAGTACTTC.